This T cell receptor (beta chain) was recorded in a study of CD8+CD57+ T cells in acquired aplastic anemia. Study-wide results and caveats: Between patients and controls, twenty-nine CD8+ CDR3 sequences were found in common.

From germline, CDR1 is SGHVS and CDR2 FQNEAQ. The CDR3 is made up of 14 amino acids. V dropped 8 bases and J dropped 0 bases, with 12 bases sitting between them. Sequencing involved patients with CD8+CD57+ cell expansion previously shown by flow cytometry. Each patient had severe acquired aplastic anemia. The TCR beta profiling, which covered VDJ combination and CDR3 sequence, was carried out using genomic DNA as the template. MiXCR was run by TCRdb on the reads, yielding one entry per CDR3 protein. The profile shows about 58,000 distinct CDR3 sequences, roughly three fifths of them singletons. As regards this clonotype: No antigen is known for it.

The V gene is TRBV7-8, the J gene TRBJ2-3, with D tentatively TRBD1 (6 bases). Sequenced sample: sorted CD4+, CD8+, or CD8+CD57+ T cells (not recorded which) from PBMCs. The TCR comes from a human donor with aplastic anemia. CDR3 loop: CASRTVLSTDTQYF. The CDR3 DNA is TGTGCCAGCCGGACAGTCCTAAGCACAGATACGCAGTATTTT.